This T cell receptor beta chain derives from a study of T cell repertoires in cytomegalovirus infection. Study information: Shared public TCR beta signatures pointed to both CMV infection and a matching HLA type.

The CDR3 runs to 14 residues. The V and J ends lost 3 bases and 4 bases respectively, with 15 bases between them. From germline, CDR1 is SQVTM and CDR2 ANQGSEA. Study outcomes and limitations: Adding up the frequency of public TCR beta families identified people who carried CMV plus the relevant HLA. The response measured ex vivo was dominated by TCR beta clonotypes (HLA-C-restricted and CMV-specific).

TCRdb processed the reads anew with MiXCR; each CDR3 protein has one entry. The repertoire holds around 630,000 distinct CDR3 sequences, with approximately 24% as singletons. As to this clonotype: Its antigen is not known.

Material for sequencing was CD8+ T cells from PBMCs. This rearrangement joins TRBV29-1 to TRBJ1-2; D may be TRBD1 (5 bases). The receptor was isolated from a human donor in good health (CMV status not recorded). Some clones in this sample may be carry-over from other donors' samples. CDR3 bases: TGCAGCGTTGAGGACATCACGGATTTCTATGGCTACACCTTC. Translating gives CSVEDITDFYGYTF. Filled out from reference TRBV29-1 and TRBJ1-2, the complete variable domain reads SAVISQKPSRDICQRGTSLTIQCQVDSQVTMMFWYRQQPGQSLTLIATANQGSEATYESGFVIDKFPISRPNLTFSTLTVSNMSPEDSSIYLCSVEDITDFYGYTFGSGTRLTVV.